Shown below are 4 T cell receptor beta chains from a single sample sequenced in a study of blood T cells in healthy people across ages. Next came a second PCR, run for about 6 to 12 cycles, which used a sample-barcoded 5' primer along with a J-beta primer mix. Via MiXCR, TCRdb re-called the 5' RACE reads, giving one row per CDR3 protein. This table holds 1.8 million or so distinct CDR3 sequences, 30% to 40% found once. Sequencing was done on a sample of blood. All receptors derive from a human donor in good health.

This clonotype showed up many times. The chain couples TRBV6-6 to TRBJ2-1; no reliable D call. Trimming removed 0 bases from V and 9 bases from J, with 9 bases in between. CDR3 length: 13 residues. In germline, CDR1 is MNHNY, CDR2 SVGAGI (reference sequence). CDR3 coding DNA: TGTGCCAGCAGTTACTCCGTCTATACTGAGCAGTTCTTC. It is translated as CASSYSVYTEQFF.

This clonotype was counted only a few times. The junction departs from the called germline gene at one end, perhaps through a read error. This chain links TRBV12-3 or TRBV12-4 with TRBJ2-1; D unresolved. CDR3 length: 13 residues. This chain's CDR3 is CASTLPNYNEQVF. Here the CDR3 DNA reads TGTGCCAGCACTTTACCGAATTACAATGAGCAGGTCTTC.

This clonotype was seen many times. CDR3 sequence reads: CASSLGTGRYNEQFF. For the CDR3, the DNA is TGTGCCAGCAGCTTAGGGACCGGCCGTTACAATGAGCAGTTCTTC. This chain connects TRBV7-2 to TRBJ2-1, with no clear D. The CDR3 has 15 residues. The V gene's germline CDR1 is SGHTA and CDR2 FQGNSA. The ends were cut back, 1 base at V and 4 bases at J, with 11 bases in the middle.

The gene calls are TRBV9 and TRBJ2-1, with D hard to call. The CDR3 totals 15 residues. CDR1 is SGDLS and CDR2 is YYNGEE in the germline V gene. V gave up 3 bases and J gave up 5 bases, with 15 bases separating them. The CDR3 protein is CASSGREGVNNEQFF. The DNA for the CDR3 is TGTGCCAGCAGCGGACGAGAAGGCGTAAACAATGAGCAGTTCTTC.